This T cell receptor beta chain was recovered during a study of OX40 agonist ivuxolimab in advanced cancers. Study details: People in dose escalation had one of these cancers: hepatocellular carcinoma, melanoma, renal cell or head and neck cancer. A male proportion of just over 80% was recorded, with mean age about 62 years and range roughly 20 to 90. Antecedent anti-PD-1, anti-PD-L1 or anti-CTLA-4 therapy was permissible, with over 35% having received some.

To note about this clone: What it binds is unknown.

Germline V gene lookup returns CDR1 GTSNPN and CDR2 SVGIG (reference sequence). The length of the CDR3 is 16 residues. Trimming took 1 base from V and 0 from J; bases not matched to a gene: 3. Study observations and caveats: CD8+ T cells were the subset that, on average, had more expanded clones than CD4+.

The data were produced by immunoSEQ multiplex PCR, yet TCRdb's version contains in-frame clones alone and is incomplete. The data hold around 76,000 clones, with roughly 89% observed a single time. The rearrangement uses TRBV30 and TRBJ2-3; 11 positions agree with TRBD2. This sample comprised CD4+ or CD8+ T cells sorted from blood, obtained in a trial of the OX40 agonist ivuxolimab. This TCR came from an adult with an advanced solid tumor such as melanoma, head and neck, liver or kidney cancer. The CDR3 DNA sequence: TGTGCCTGGAGTGGCCGACTAGCGGGAAGCACAGATACGCAGTATTTT. Translating it yields CAWSGRLAGSTDTQYF.